This passage covers 19 T cell receptor beta chains from one sample sequenced in a study of CD8 T cells in ankylosing spondylitis. MiXCR, applied by TCRdb to the 5' RACE reads, yields one record per CDR3 protein. The repertoire consists of about 160,000 distinct CDR3 sequences, with around 20% occurring once and the leading ten covering approximately 7.6%. The specimen sequenced was blood, either unsorted or a sorted T cell fraction (not recorded which). These receptors were obtained from a male donor with ankylosing spondylitis or in good health (not recorded which).

The sample holds many counts of this clonotype. The chain uses TRBV29-1 and TRBJ1-1; D gene ambiguous. The V gene's germline CDR1 is SQVTM and CDR2 ANQGSEA. The CDR3 extends over 12 amino acids. V lost 4 bases and J lost 1, with 7 bases in between. CDR3 protein: CSVGASNTEAFF. CDR3 DNA sequence: TGCAGCGTTGGGGCTTCGAACACTGAAGCTTTCTTT.

The sample holds a few counts of this clonotype. The gene calls are TRBV20-1 and TRBJ1-5; 8 nucleotides agree with TRBD1. This CDR3 region has 14 residues. V gave up 5 bases and J gave up 4 bases; unmatched junction bases: 7. Germline lookup yields CDR1 DFQATT and CDR2 SNEGSKA (reference sequence). The CDR3 here is CSAWTGTWNQPQHF. In DNA form, the CDR3 reads TGCAGTGCTTGGACAGGGACTTGGAATCAGCCCCAGCATTTT.

This clonotype occurred many times. The chain has TRBV4-1 and TRBJ2-7, with D unclear. CDR3 length equals 14 residues. Germline V lookup: CDR1 MGHRA, CDR2 YSYEKL. V gave up 0 bases and J gave up 3 bases, with 9 bases separating them. The CDR3 sequence is CASSQERQYYEQYF. The CDR3 DNA is TGCGCCAGCAGCCAAGAACGGCAGTACTACGAGCAGTACTTC.

The chain employs TRBV10-2 and TRBJ1-1; D gene uncertain. Germline assignment: CDR1 WSHSY and CDR2 SAAADI. The CDR3 runs to 13 residues. V dropped 6 bases and J dropped 1 base, with 9 bases sitting between them. In nucleotides, the CDR3 is TGCGCCAGCAGAGGACGGAAGAACACTGAAGCTTTCTTT. Translation gives CASRGRKNTEAFF.

The CDR3 is CSVQGYGTGELFF. DNA of the CDR3: TGCAGCGTACAGGGTTATGGCACCGGGGAGCTGTTTTTT. V gene TRBV29-1 combines with J gene TRBJ2-2, with D perhaps TRBD1 (6 bases). This CDR3 spans 13 amino acids. V gave up 6 bases and J gave up 4 bases, with 12 bases separating them. From germline, CDR1 is SQVTM and CDR2 ANQGSEA.

This clonotype was detected ten times or more. The chain has TRBV2 and TRBJ2-7; possible D gene TRBD1, 5 bases. The CDR3 covers 12 residues. The V gene lost 5 bases and the J gene lost 7 bases, with 12 bases spanning the gap. Per the germline V gene, CDR1 is SNHLY and CDR2 is FYNNEI. The CDR3 nucleotides are TGTGCCAGCAGTAAGGACACTCGAGAGCAGTACTTC. Translating it yields CASSKDTREQYF.

This chain connects TRBV20-1 to TRBJ2-3; 12 bases align to TRBD2. CDR3 length equals 15 residues. Per the germline V gene, CDR1 is DFQATT and CDR2 is SNEGSKA (reference sequence). The trim removed 3 bases at V and 1 base at J, leaving 2 bases unmatched. The CDR3 DNA reads as TGCAGTGCTAGGACTAGCGGGAGTCGCACAGATACGCAGTATTTT. It encodes CSARTSGSRTDTQYF.

This clonotype appeared many times. The chain employs TRBV20-1 and TRBJ1-1, with D maybe TRBD1 (6 bases). Germline values: CDR1 DFQATT, CDR2 SNEGSKA (reference sequence). This CDR3 comprises 15 residues. Trimming took off 3 bases at V and 0 bases at J, with 14 bases between the two ends. The CDR3 is CSASQGLELNTEAFF. The CDR3 coding sequence is TGCAGTGCTAGTCAGGGGCTGGAATTGAACACTGAAGCTTTCTTT.

In nucleotides, the CDR3 is TGTGCCAGCAGTTCCCCCGGCTCCTATAATTCACCCCTCCACTTT. Amino acid sequence: CASSSPGSYNSPLHF. The J gene is TRBJ1-6, the V gene TRBV28; D is unresolved. The V gene lost 4 bases and the J gene lost 0 bases, with 7 bases spanning the gap. The CDR3 is 15 residues long. The germline gives CDR1 MDHEN, CDR2 SYDVKM.

This clonotype was counted ten times or more. This chain joins TRBV29-1 and TRBJ1-2; D is possibly TRBD1 (5 bases). The CDR3 is 15 amino acids. The germline V and J ends were trimmed by 3 bases and 4 bases, with 18 bases remaining between them. Germline V gene data show CDR1 as SQVTM and CDR2 as ANQGSEA. The CDR3 reads CSVEVQGGSRYGYTF. The CDR3 DNA is TGCAGCGTTGAGGTTCAGGGTGGCAGTCGCTATGGCTACACCTTC.

The CDR3 protein is CASSQQLAGGGELFF. The CDR3 coding sequence is TGTGCCAGCAGCCAACAGCTAGCGGGAGGCGGGGAGCTGTTTTTT. The chain carries TRBV3-1 and TRBJ2-2, with TRBD2 identical over 11 bases. Germline CDR1 and CDR2: LGHDT and YNNKEL (reference sequence). V lost 2 bases, J lost 7 bases, and 3 bases stayed unmatched. The CDR3 length is 15 residues.

Ten or more counts support this clonotype. The CDR3 DNA reads TGTGCCAGCAGTACTATACAGGGCGGTGAGCAGTTCTTC. Protein product: CASSTIQGGEQFF. The chain joins TRBV12-3 or TRBV12-4 to TRBJ2-1, with D perhaps TRBD1 (6 bases). This CDR3 comprises 13 residues. V lost 5 bases and J lost 9, with 14 bases in between.

A few counts support this clonotype. The chain combines TRBV27 with TRBJ2-3, with 10 positions matching TRBD1. Per the germline V gene, CDR1 is MNHEY and CDR2 is SMNVEV (reference sequence). The CDR3 is made up of 14 amino acids. Germline trimming cut 6 bases from V and 4 bases from J; bases unmatched to any gene: 4. The CDR3 DNA is TGTGCCAGCAGCAGAGGACAGGGGGCAGATACGCAGTATTTT. Its protein product is CASSRGQGADTQYF.

In this sample, this clonotype turned up many times. The chain is built from TRBV5-1 and TRBJ2-7, with D tentatively TRBD1 (6 bases). V was shortened by 0 bases and J by 2 bases, with 9 bases between the two germline ends. CDR1 and CDR2 (germline): SGHRS, YFSETQ. The CDR3 runs to 14 residues. The CDR3 DNA sequence: TGCGCCAGCAGCTTGGACAGGGATGCCTACGAGCAGTACTTC. Its protein is CASSLDRDAYEQYF.

This sequence joins TRBV7-2 and TRBJ1-1; no reliable D call. Germline CDR1 reads SGHTA; CDR2 reads FQGNSA. Trimming shortened V by 2 bases and J by 5 bases, and 12 bases separated the two germline ends. The CDR3 loop spans 14 amino acids. CDR3 sequence: CASSLRSLTTEAFF. CDR3 nucleotide sequence: TGTGCCAGCAGCTTACGGTCGCTGACTACTGAAGCTTTCTTT.

This clonotype was observed a few times. A single base separates this from a much larger clone, so it may be a read error. The rearrangement joins TRBV20-1 to TRBJ2-7; D remains unclear. The V and J ends lost 8 bases and 2 bases respectively, with 16 bases between them. The germline V gene encodes CDR1 DFQATT and CDR2 SNEGSKA (reference sequence). The CDR3 length is 13 residues. CDR3 in DNA: TGCAGTTCGGGCGCTGGCTTAGCCTACGAGCAGTACTTC. Its translation is CSSGAGLAYEQYF.

This clonotype has at least ten counts. At one of its ends the junction is not consistent with the germline gene, which may arise from a read error. The V and J genes are TRBV20-1 and TRBJ1-1, with 7 nucleotides matching TRBD1. Germline CDR1 reads DFQATT; CDR2 reads SNEGSKA (reference sequence). The CDR3 consists of 10 residues. The CDR3 spells CSAEDREVFF. CDR3 bases: TGCAGTGCAGAAGACAGGGAAGTTTTCTTT.

This clonotype was seen ten or more times. The chain joins TRBV5-1 to TRBJ2-3; D is uncertain. The CDR3 has 13 amino acids. Germline V lookup: CDR1 SGHRS, CDR2 YFSETQ. Trimming stripped 3 bases from V and 0 bases from J, with 5 bases between. CDR3 protein: CASSSSSTDTQYF. CDR3 DNA sequence: TGCGCCAGCAGCTCCTCTAGCACAGATACGCAGTATTTT.

This clonotype has a count of ten or more. The DNA for the CDR3 is TGCGCCAGCAGCCTATCTACACGGGATAGCAATCAGCCCCAGCATTTT. Its protein product is CASSLSTRDSNQPQHF. J is TRBJ1-5 and V is TRBV4-1; D remains unclear. The CDR3 sequence is 16 residues long. Germline V gene lookup returns CDR1 MGHRA and CDR2 YSYEKL. Trimming took off 4 bases at V and 0 bases at J, with 13 bases between the two ends.